This TCR beta chain was profiled in a study of T-cell memory formation after mild COVID-19. Findings and caveats of the study: CD4+ contracting clones were found mainly in CM and EM, and CD8+ ones in EMRA. Among clones contracting day 15 to 85, CD4/CD8 was balanced, whereas later expanders leaned CD4+.

This CDR3 is 19 amino acids long. From germline, CDR1 is SGHTA and CDR2 FQGNSA. The trim removed 0 bases at V and 2 bases at J, leaving 14 bases unmatched. This clonotype was detected only a few times. Its target is unknown. A 5'RACE reaction primed in the constant segment made cDNA libraries of TCR alpha and TCR beta, and these carried sample barcodes and UMIs. A single record per CDR3 protein comes from TCRdb applying MiXCR to the 5' RACE reads. The repertoire consists of 360,000 or so distinct CDR3 sequences, with 28% occurring once and the leading ten covering roughly 14%. This sequence was found in an adult woman who had mild COVID-19 (a few samples of this study predate the infection). Cell type and time point are not known. The sequenced sample was PBMCs or a T cell subset sorted from them (not recorded which). This sequence joins TRBV7-2 and TRBJ2-5; 8 positions agree with TRBD2. CDR3 DNA: TGTGCCAGCAGCTTAGCCCCTTTTCCTACTAGCGGACCACAAGAGACCCAGTACTTC. Its protein product is CASSLAPFPTSGPQETQYF.